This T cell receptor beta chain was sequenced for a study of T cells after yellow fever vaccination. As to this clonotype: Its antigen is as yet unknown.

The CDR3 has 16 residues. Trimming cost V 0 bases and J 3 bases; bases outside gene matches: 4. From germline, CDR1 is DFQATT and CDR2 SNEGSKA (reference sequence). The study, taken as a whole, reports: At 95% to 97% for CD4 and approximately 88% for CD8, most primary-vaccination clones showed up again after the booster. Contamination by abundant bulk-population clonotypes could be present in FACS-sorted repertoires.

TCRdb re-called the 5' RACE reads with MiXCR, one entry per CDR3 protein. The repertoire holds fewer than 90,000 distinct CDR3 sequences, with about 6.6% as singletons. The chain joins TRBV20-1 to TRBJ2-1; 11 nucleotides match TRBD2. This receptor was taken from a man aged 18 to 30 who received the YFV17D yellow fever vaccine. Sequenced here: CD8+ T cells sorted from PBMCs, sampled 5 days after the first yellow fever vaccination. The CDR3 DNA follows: TGCAGTGCTAGAGACGGGACTAGCGGACACTACAATGAGCAGTTCTTC. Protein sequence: CSARDGTSGHYNEQFF.